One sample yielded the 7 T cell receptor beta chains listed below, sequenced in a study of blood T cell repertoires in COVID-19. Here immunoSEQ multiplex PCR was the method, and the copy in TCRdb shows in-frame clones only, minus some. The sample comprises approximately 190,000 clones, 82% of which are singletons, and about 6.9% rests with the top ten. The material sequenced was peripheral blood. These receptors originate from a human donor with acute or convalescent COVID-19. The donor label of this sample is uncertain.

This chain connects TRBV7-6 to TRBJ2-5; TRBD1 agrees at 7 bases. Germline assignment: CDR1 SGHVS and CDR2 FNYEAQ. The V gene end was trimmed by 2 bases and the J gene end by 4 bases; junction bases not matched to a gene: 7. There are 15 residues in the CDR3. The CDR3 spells CASSLRRDSGETQYF. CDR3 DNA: TGTGCCAGCAGCTTAAGACGGGACAGTGGAGAGACCCAGTACTTC.

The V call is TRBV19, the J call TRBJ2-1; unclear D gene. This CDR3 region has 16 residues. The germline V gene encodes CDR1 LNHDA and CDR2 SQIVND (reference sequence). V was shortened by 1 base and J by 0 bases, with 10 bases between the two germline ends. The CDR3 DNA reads TGTGCCAGTAGTATAGTTTCAGTCTTCTCCTACAATGAGCAGTTCTTC. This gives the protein CASSIVSVFSYNEQFF.

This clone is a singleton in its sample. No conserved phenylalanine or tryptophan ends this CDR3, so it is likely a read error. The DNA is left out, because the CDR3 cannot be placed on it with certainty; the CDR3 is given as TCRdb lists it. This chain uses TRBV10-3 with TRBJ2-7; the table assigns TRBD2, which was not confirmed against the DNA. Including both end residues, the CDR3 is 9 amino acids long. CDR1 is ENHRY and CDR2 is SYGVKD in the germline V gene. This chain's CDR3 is CAISDVGSA.

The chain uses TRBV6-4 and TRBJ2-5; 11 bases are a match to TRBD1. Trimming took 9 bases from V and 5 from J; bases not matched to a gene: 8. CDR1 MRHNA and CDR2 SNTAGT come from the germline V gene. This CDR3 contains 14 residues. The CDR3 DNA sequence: TGTGCCAGATTCCGGGACAGGGGGTGTGAGACCCAGTACTTC. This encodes CARFRDRGCETQYF.

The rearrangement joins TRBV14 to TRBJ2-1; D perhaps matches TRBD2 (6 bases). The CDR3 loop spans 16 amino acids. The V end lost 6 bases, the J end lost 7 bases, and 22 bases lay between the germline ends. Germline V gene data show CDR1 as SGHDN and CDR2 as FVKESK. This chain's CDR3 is CASSEIGRGKGNEQFF. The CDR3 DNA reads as TGTGCCAGCAGTGAGATCGGACGGGGGAAAGGGAATGAGCAGTTCTTC.

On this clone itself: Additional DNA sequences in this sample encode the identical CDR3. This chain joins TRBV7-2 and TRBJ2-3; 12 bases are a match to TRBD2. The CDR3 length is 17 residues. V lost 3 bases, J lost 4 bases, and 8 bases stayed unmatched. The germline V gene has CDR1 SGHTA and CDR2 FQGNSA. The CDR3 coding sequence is TGTGCCAGCAGCTTGCGGCCTAGCGGGAGGGTTGCAGATACGCAGTATTTT. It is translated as CASSLRPSGRVADTQYF.

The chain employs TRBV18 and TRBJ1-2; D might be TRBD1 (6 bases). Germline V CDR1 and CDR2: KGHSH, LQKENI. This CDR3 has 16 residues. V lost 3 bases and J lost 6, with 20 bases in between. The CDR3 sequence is CASSPRDTPGFDGYTF. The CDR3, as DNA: TGTGCCAGCTCACCCCGGGACACCCCCGGATTCGATGGCTACACCTTC.